These 11 T cell receptor beta chains originate from one sample sequenced in a study of shared clonotypes between healthy human individuals. Method: immunoSEQ multiplex PCR; TCRdb's copy keeps in-frame clones and lacks some. The sample lists over 2 million clones, roughly 94% occurring once. As defined, naive CD8 cells were CD45RO-negative and positively selected for CCR7, with terminally differentiated effector memory CD45RA+ cells excluded. Sequences were obtained from naive CD8+ T cells sorted from blood. The origin of the receptors is a man aged 18 to 29 in good health.

V gene TRBV9 combines with J gene TRBJ2-7; tentatively, D is TRBD2 (6 bases). Looked up from germline, CDR1 is SGDLS and CDR2 is YYNGEE. V was clipped by 4 bases and J by 2 bases, with 13 bases between them. CDR3 length: 14 residues. The CDR3 region is CASSPQGGAYEQYF. CDR3 nucleotide sequence: TGTGCCAGCAGCCCCCAAGGAGGGGCCTACGAGCAGTACTTC.

The chain is built from TRBV5-6 and TRBJ1-1; weak D call: TRBD1 (6 bases). The CDR3 consists of 15 residues. V shed 1 base and J shed 11 bases, with 21 bases lying between them. The germline V gene has CDR1 SGHDT and CDR2 YYEEEE. The CDR3 DNA is TGTGCCAGCAGCTTGTCACAGGGCGGGCCACCGGGTGCTTTCTTT. Translation: CASSLSQGGPPGAFF. Combining the CDR3 with reference TRBV5-6 and TRBJ1-1 gives the whole variable domain DAGVTQSPTHLIKTRGQQVTLRCSPKSGHDTVSWYQQALGQGPQFIFQYYEEEERQRGNFPDRFSGHQFPNYSSELNVNALLLGDSALYLCASSLSQGGPPGAFFGQGTRLTVV.

The chain combines TRBV19 with TRBJ1-5, with D perhaps matching TRBD1 (6 bases). There are 14 residues in the CDR3. Germline-derived CDR1 and CDR2 are LNHDA and SQIVND (reference sequence). The germline V and J ends were trimmed by 4 bases and 4 bases, with 11 bases remaining between them. CDR3 amino acids: CASSTPGANQPQHF. Here the CDR3 DNA reads TGTGCCAGTAGTACTCCAGGGGCAAATCAGCCCCAGCATTTT.

In this sample, this clone turned up once. V and J are TRBV2 and TRBJ1-1; 8 bases are a match to TRBD1. CDR3 length equals 12 residues. The V segment lost 4 bases and the J segment 7 bases; nucleotides outside the gene matches: 2. Per germline, CDR1 SNHLY and CDR2 FYNNEI. The CDR3 region is CASSGQGIEAFF. In DNA, the CDR3 is TGTGCCAGCAGTGGACAGGGGATTGAAGCTTTCTTT.

The chain couples TRBV4-1 to TRBJ2-1; unclear D gene. The V end was cut by 0 bases, the J end by 0 bases, with 9 bases between. Germline CDR1 is MGHRA and CDR2 is YSYEKL. The CDR3 extends over 16 amino acids. This CDR3 reads CASSQEAPSSYNEQFF. The DNA of the CDR3 is TGCGCCAGCAGCCAAGAAGCACCGAGCTCCTACAATGAGCAGTTCTTC.

As concerns this clone: The same CDR3 can be traced to other DNA sequences in this sample. This sequence joins TRBV11-2 and TRBJ2-1; tentative D call: TRBD2 (6 bases). The CDR3 totals 16 residues. Germline V gene lookup returns CDR1 SGHAT and CDR2 FQNNGV. Trimming shortened V by 5 bases and J by 1 base, and 15 bases separated the two germline ends. CDR3 sequence (DNA): TGTGCCAGCAGCCTGTTGGCGGGAAGTTCCTACAATGAGCAGTTCTTC. Amino acids: CASSLLAGSSYNEQFF. The complete variable domain, with remaining parts taken from reference TRBV11-2 and TRBJ2-1, reads EAGVAQSPRYKIIEKRQSVAFWCNPISGHATLYWYQQILGQGPKLLIQFQNNGVVDDSQLPKDRFSAERLKGVDSTLKIQPAKLEDSAVYLCASSLLAGSSYNEQFFGPGTRLTVL.

The chain uses TRBV19 and TRBJ1-6, with D possibly matching TRBD1 (6 bases). CDR3 length: 14 amino acids. From germline, CDR1 is LNHDA and CDR2 SQIVND (reference sequence). V lost 3 bases and J lost 7, with 10 bases in between. The CDR3 loop is CASSILGQNSPLHF. In nucleotides, the CDR3 is TGTGCCAGTAGTATTCTAGGACAGAATTCACCCCTCCACTTT.

This clone was seen a single time. The chain has TRBV27 and TRBJ2-7; perhaps TRBD1 as D (6 bases). From germline, CDR1 is MNHEY and CDR2 SMNVEV (reference sequence). Trimming removed 3 bases at V and 8 bases at J, with 11 bases between. This CDR3 has 12 residues. The CDR3 region has the DNA TGTGCCAGCAGTTTCACAGGGATCCAGCAGTACTTC. This encodes CASSFTGIQQYF.

In its sample, this clone was seen once. The J gene is TRBJ2-1, the V gene TRBV5-1; 7 nucleotides line up with TRBD1. Germline assignment: CDR1 SGHRS and CDR2 YFSETQ. The CDR3 is 12 amino acids. The V gene end was trimmed by 3 bases and the J gene end by 6 bases; junction bases not matched to a gene: 0. CDR3 in DNA: TGCGCCAGCAGCTGGACAGGCAATGAGCAGTTCTTC. Its protein product is CASSWTGNEQFF. Based on the CDR3 plus reference TRBV5-1 and TRBJ2-1, the full variable domain is KAGVTQTPRYLIKTRGQQVTLSCSPISGHRSVSWYQQTPGQGLQFLFEYFSETQRNKGNFPGRFSGRQFSNSRSEMNVSTLELGDSALYLCASSWTGNEQFFGPGTRLTVL.

This chain uses TRBV13 with TRBJ2-7; 7 bases are shared with TRBD2. CDR1 is PRHDT and CDR2 is FYEKMQ in the germline V gene (reference sequence). The CDR3 spans 15 residues. V was clipped by 5 bases and J by 5 bases; unmatched bases: 12. CDR3 region: CASSPSPTSSHEQYF. CDR3 nucleotides: TGTGCCAGCAGCCCAAGCCCGACTAGCTCTCACGAGCAGTACTTC.

This sequence joins TRBV5-6 and TRBJ2-7; D is unclear. V lost 1 base and J lost 0, with 8 bases in between. CDR3 size: 14 residues. Looked up from germline, CDR1 is SGHDT and CDR2 is YYEEEE. The CDR3 DNA reads TGTGCCAGCAGCTTGACAGCCGCCTCCTACGAGCAGTACTTC. This encodes CASSLTAASYEQYF.